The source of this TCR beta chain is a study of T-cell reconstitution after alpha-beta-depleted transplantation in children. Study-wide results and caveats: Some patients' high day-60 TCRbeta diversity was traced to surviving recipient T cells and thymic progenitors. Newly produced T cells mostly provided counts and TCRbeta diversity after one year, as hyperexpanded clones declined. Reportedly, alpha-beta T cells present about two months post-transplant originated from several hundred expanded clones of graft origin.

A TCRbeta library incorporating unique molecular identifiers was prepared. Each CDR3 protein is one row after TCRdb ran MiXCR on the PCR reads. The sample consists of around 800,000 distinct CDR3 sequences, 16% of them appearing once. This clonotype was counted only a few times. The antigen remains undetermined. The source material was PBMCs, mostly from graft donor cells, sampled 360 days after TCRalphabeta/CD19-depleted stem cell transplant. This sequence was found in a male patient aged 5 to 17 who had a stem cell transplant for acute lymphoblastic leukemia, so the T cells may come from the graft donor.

CDR3 region: CASSPILTGADEQYF. Written as DNA, the CDR3 is TGTGCCAGCAGCCCCATCCTGACAGGGGCAGACGAGCAGTACTTC. V and J are TRBV7-6 and TRBJ2-7; the match to TRBD1 covers 8 bases. Losses at the gene ends were 5 bases for V and 5 bases for J; bases not matched to a gene: 11. The CDR3 is 15 residues long. Germline V gene sequence: CDR1 SGHVS, CDR2 FNYEAQ.